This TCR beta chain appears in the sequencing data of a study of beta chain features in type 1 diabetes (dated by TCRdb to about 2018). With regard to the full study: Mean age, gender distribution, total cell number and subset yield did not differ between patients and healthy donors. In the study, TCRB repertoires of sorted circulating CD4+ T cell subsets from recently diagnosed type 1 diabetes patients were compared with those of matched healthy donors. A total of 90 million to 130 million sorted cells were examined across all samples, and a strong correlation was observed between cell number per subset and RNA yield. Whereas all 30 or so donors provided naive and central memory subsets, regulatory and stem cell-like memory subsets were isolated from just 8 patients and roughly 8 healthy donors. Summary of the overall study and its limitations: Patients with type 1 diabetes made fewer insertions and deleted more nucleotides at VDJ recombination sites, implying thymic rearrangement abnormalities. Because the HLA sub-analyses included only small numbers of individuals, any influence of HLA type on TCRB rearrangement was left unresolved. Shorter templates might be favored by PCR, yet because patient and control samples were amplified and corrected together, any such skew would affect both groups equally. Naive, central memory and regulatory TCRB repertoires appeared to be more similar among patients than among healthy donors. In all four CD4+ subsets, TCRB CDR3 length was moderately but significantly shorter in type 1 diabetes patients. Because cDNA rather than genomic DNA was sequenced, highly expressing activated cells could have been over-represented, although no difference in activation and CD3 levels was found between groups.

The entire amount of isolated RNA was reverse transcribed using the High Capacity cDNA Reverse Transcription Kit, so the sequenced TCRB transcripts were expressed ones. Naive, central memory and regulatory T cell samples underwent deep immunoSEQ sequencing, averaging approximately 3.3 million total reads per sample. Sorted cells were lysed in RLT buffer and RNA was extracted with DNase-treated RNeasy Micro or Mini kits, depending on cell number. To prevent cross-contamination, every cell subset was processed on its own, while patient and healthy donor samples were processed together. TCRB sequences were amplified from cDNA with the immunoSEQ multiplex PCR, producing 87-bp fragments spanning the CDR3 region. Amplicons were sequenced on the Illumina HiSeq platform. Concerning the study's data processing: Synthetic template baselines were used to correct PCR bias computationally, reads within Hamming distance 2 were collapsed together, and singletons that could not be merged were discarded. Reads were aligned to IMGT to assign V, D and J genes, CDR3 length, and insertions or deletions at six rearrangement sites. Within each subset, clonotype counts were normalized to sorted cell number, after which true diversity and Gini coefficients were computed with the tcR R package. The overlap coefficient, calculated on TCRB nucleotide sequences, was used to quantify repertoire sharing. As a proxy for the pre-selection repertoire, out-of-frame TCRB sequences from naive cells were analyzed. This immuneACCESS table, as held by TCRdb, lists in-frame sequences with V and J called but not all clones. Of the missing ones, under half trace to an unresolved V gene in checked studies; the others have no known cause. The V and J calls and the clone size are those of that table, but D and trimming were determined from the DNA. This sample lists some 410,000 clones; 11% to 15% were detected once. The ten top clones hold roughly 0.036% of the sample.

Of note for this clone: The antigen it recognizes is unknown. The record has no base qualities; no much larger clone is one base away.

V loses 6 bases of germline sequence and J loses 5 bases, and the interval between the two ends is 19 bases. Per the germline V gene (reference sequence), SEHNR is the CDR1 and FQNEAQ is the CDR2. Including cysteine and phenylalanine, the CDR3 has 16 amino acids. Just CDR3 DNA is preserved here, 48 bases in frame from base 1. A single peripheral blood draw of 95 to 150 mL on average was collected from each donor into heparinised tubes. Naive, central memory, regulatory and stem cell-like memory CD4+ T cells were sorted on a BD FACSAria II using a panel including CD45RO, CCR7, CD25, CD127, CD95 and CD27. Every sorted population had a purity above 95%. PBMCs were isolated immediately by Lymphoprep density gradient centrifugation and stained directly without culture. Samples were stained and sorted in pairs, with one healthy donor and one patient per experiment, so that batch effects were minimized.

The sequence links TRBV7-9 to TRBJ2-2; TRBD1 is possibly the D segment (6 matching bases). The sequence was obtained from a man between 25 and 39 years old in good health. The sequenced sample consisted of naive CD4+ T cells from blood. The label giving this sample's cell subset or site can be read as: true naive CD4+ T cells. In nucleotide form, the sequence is TGTGCCAGCAGATCCTTTGCGACAGGTGGGACCGGGGAGCTGTTTTTT. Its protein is CASRSFATGGTGELFF.